These 20 T cell receptor beta chains were all obtained from the same sample, sequenced in a study of blood T cell repertoires in COVID-19. Sequenced by immunoSEQ multiplex PCR; TCRdb stores in-frame clones only, minus some. Here the sample spans about 190,000 clones, 70% to 90% being singletons. The sample taken for sequencing was peripheral blood. The receptors were sampled from a man aged 25 to 40 with acute or convalescent COVID-19.

The chain couples TRBV28 to TRBJ1-2; D unresolved. V was cut by 5 bases and J by 8 bases, with 15 bases left in between. This CDR3 has 13 residues. Germline CDR1 MDHEN, CDR2 SYDVKM. DNA for the CDR3: TGTGCCAGCAGTGTTCTGGGAGATCGAGGCTACACCTTC. Its translation is CASSVLGDRGYTF.

This chain uses TRBV18 with TRBJ1-5, with TRBD1 matching over 7 bases. V lost 4 bases and J lost 11; bases outside the gene matches: 11. The germline V gene has CDR1 KGHSH and CDR2 LQKENI. This CDR3 region has 14 residues. The CDR3 nucleotides read TGTGCCAGCTCACAGACAGGGAACTCCATAGCCCAGCATTTT. Translating it yields CASSQTGNSIAQHF. The full variable domain, its missing parts supplied by reference TRBV18 and TRBJ1-5, is NAGVMQNPRHLVRRRGQEARLRCSPMKGHSHVYWYRQLPEEGLKFMVYLQKENIIDESGMPKERFSAEFPKEGPSILRIQQVVRGDSAAYFCASSQTGNSIAQHFGDGTRLSIL.

The V call is TRBV25-1, the J call TRBJ2-5; the match to TRBD1 covers 8 bases. This CDR3 has 15 amino acids. From germline, CDR1 is MGHDK and CDR2 SYGVNS. V shed 3 bases and J 1 base; nucleotides not matched to a gene: 4. The CDR3: CASSDGTGLQETQYF. As DNA, the CDR3 is TGTGCCAGCAGTGACGGGACAGGCCTCCAAGAGACCCAGTACTTC.

V and J are TRBV6-5 and TRBJ1-2, with a possible D match to TRBD1 (5 bases). CDR3 length equals 13 residues. Germline V gene lookup returns CDR1 MNHEY and CDR2 SVGAGI. Trimming took 6 bases from V and 4 from J, leaving 12 bases between them. The CDR3 spells CASSGGVIYGYTF. CDR3 bases: TGTGCCAGCAGCGGGGGGGTTATCTATGGCTACACCTTC.

The CDR3: CASRITGSGELFF. The CDR3 DNA sequence: TGTGCCAGCAGAATAACAGGGTCCGGGGAGCTGTTTTTT. The rearrangement joins TRBV2 to TRBJ2-2, with D perhaps TRBD1 (6 bases). This CDR3 spans 13 amino acids. Germline V gene data show CDR1 as SNHLY and CDR2 as FYNNEI. V was shortened by 6 bases and J by 6 bases, with 11 bases between the two germline ends.

The V and J genes are TRBV5-4 and TRBJ1-1, with TRBD1 matching over 9 bases. CDR1 is SGHNT and CDR2 is YYREEE in the germline V gene (reference sequence). With V trimmed by 7 bases and J by 3 bases, 16 bases remained unmatched. There are 17 residues in the CDR3. CDR3 amino acids: CASGRQLRQGGHTEAFF. The CDR3 DNA reads as TGTGCCAGCGGCAGGCAACTGAGACAGGGGGGGCACACTGAAGCTTTCTTT.

This chain joins TRBV9 and TRBJ1-2; D perhaps matches TRBD1 (6 bases). This CDR3 has 16 residues. Trimming stripped 0 bases from V and 0 bases from J, with 12 bases between. CDR1 SGDLS and CDR2 YYNGEE come from the germline V gene. The CDR3 region has the DNA TGTGCCAGCAGCGTAGGAGGGGGGGCCACTAACTATGGCTACACCTTC. It codes for CASSVGGGATNYGYTF. Full variable domain (remainder filled in from reference TRBV9 and TRBJ1-2): DSGVTQTPKHLITATGQRVTLRCSPRSGDLSVYWYQQSLDQGLQFLIQYYNGEERAKGNILERFSAQQFPDLHSELNLSSLELGDSALYFCASSVGGGATNYGYTFGSGTRLTVV.

The chain employs TRBV6-5 and TRBJ2-1; 10 bases align to TRBD2. CDR1 and CDR2 from the germline V gene are MNHEY and SVGAGI. The CDR3 extends over 15 amino acids. V trimming: 2 bases; J trimming: 7 bases; junction bases outside the gene matches: 5. The CDR3 here is CASSYEGLASNEQFF. The DNA of the CDR3 is TGTGCCAGCAGTTACGAGGGACTAGCGAGTAATGAGCAGTTCTTC.

The rearrangement uses TRBV28 and TRBJ1-2; TRBD1 might be the D (5 bases). The CDR3 spans 14 residues. CDR1 is MDHEN, CDR2 SYDVKM, per germline. Trimming removed 2 bases at V and 5 bases at J, with 12 bases between. In DNA, the CDR3 is TGTGCCAGCAGTTTAAGGGGTGTCCCTTATGGCTACACCTTC. It translates to CASSLRGVPYGYTF.

V usage is TRBV3-1 (or the pseudogene TRBV3-2) and J usage is TRBJ2-7, with 9 nucleotides matching TRBD2. Germline CDR1 and CDR2: LGHDT and YNNKEL (reference sequence). The CDR3 runs to 15 residues. J gave up 5 bases and V 2 bases, and 7 bases lay outside the gene matches. The DNA for the CDR3 is TGTGCCAGCAGCCAAACCCCTAGCGGGGCTAACGAGCAGTACTTC. It yields the protein CASSQTPSGANEQYF.

This clone occurred once. The chain employs TRBV4-1 and TRBJ2-5; D remains unclear. The germline V gene encodes CDR1 MGHRA and CDR2 YSYEKL. The CDR3 consists of 16 residues. V gave up 5 bases and J gave up 4 bases, with 20 bases separating them. CDR3 DNA sequence: TGCGCCAGCAGCGCATCCCCGAGTGGAGCCGGAGAGACCCAGTACTTC. As protein: CASSASPSGAGETQYF.

Notes on this clone: The same CDR3 also results from other DNA sequences found in this sample. CDR3 in DNA: TGTGCCTGGCGGACAGGGGCATACGAGCAGTACTTC. Translated, it gives CAWRTGAYEQYF. The chain carries TRBV30 and TRBJ2-7; 9 positions match TRBD1. The germline V gene encodes CDR1 GTSNPN and CDR2 SVGIG (reference sequence). The CDR3 contains 12 residues. V gave up 5 bases and J gave up 4 bases; unmatched junction bases: 3. The complete variable domain, with remaining parts taken from reference TRBV30 and TRBJ2-7, reads SQTIHQWPATLVQPVGSPLSLECTVEGTSNPNLYWYRQAAGRGLQLLFYSVGIGQISSEVPQNLSASRPQDRQFILSSKKLLLSDSGFYLCAWRTGAYEQYFGPGTRLTVT.

The CDR3 DNA follows: TGTGCCAGCTCACCCCCCATCCGCAGTGGGCAGTTCTTC. It encodes CASSPPIRSGQFF. The gene calls are TRBV18 and TRBJ2-1, with D hard to call. Trimming took 3 bases from V and 12 from J, leaving 15 bases between them. The CDR3 is made up of 13 amino acids. Germline CDR1 and CDR2: KGHSH and LQKENI.

There are a few counts of this clone. The junction shows a germline mismatch at one end, possibly a read error. The chain is built from TRBV6-6 and TRBJ2-2; 10 bases line up with TRBD2. This CDR3 is 16 amino acids long. The germline gives CDR1 MNHNY, CDR2 SVGAGI (reference sequence). Here the CDR3 reads CASSHSAGGPSRELFF. CDR3 bases: TGTGCCAGCAGTCACTCAGCGGGGGGGCCCTCTAGGGAGCTGTTTTTT.

This clone came up once. The chain carries TRBV20-1 and TRBJ2-7, with D perhaps TRBD1 (6 bases). The germline V gene has CDR1 DFQATT and CDR2 SNEGSKA (reference sequence). The CDR3 length is 13 residues. V lost 3 bases to trimming and J lost 6 bases, with 15 bases between them. The chain's CDR3 is CSASHRVSGEQYF. DNA of the CDR3: TGCAGTGCTAGTCACAGGGTCTCAGGCGAGCAGTACTTC.

This clone was seen a single time. The CDR3 nucleotides read TGTGCCAGCAGCTTCGCCGGGACTCTCGACAATGAGCAGTTCTTC. Its translation: CASSFAGTLDNEQFF. The gene calls are TRBV5-4 and TRBJ2-1; D possibly corresponds to TRBD2 (6 bases). The V gene lost 2 bases and the J gene lost 5 bases, with 14 bases spanning the gap. In germline, CDR1 is SGHNT, CDR2 YYREEE (reference sequence). CDR3 length: 15 amino acids.

The chain couples TRBV2 to TRBJ2-5, with a weak D call TRBD1 (6 bases). V dropped 6 bases and J dropped 0 bases, with 11 bases sitting between them. Germline V gives CDR1 SNHLY, CDR2 FYNNEI. This CDR3 has 14 amino acids. Here the CDR3 reads CASRPGQYQETQYF. Here the CDR3 DNA reads TGTGCCAGCAGACCTGGACAGTACCAAGAGACCCAGTACTTC. The complete variable domain, with remaining parts taken from reference TRBV2 and TRBJ2-5, reads EPEVTQTPSHQVTQMGQEVILRCVPISNHLYFYWYRQILGQKVEFLVSFYNNEISEKSEIFDDQFSVERPDGSNFTLKIRSTKLEDSAMYFCASRPGQYQETQYFGPGTRLLVL.

The rearrangement joins TRBV11-1 to TRBJ1-6, with a weak D call TRBD1 (5 bases). Germline CDR1 reads SGHAT; CDR2 reads FQDESV (reference sequence). CDR3 length: 14 amino acids. V lost 5 bases and J lost 9, with 14 bases in between. The CDR3 here is CASSPDRSRSPLHF. The CDR3 DNA reads TGTGCCAGCAGCCCCGACAGATCTCGTTCACCCCTCCACTTT.

The chain has TRBV11-2 and TRBJ2-5; 11 bases fit TRBD2. Per germline, CDR1 SGHAT and CDR2 FQNNGV. V dropped 1 base and J dropped 5; count of bases not matched to a gene: 0. This CDR3 contains 14 residues. In DNA form, the CDR3 reads TGTGCCAGCAGCTTAGGACTAGCGGGGGAGACCCAGTACTTC. The encoded protein is CASSLGLAGETQYF.

This chain connects TRBV6-5 to TRBJ1-5, with D unresolved. The V end was cut by 9 bases, the J end by 7 bases, with 16 bases between. The CDR3 sequence is 13 residues long. Germline V gives CDR1 MNHEY, CDR2 SVGAGI. CDR3 region: CARGVTGIQPQHF. The CDR3 DNA reads TGTGCCAGGGGCGTGACGGGGATCCAGCCCCAGCATTTT.